This T cell receptor (beta chain) derives from a study of cytotoxic CD8 clonotypes in ibrutinib-treated CLL. Study-level results: Pretreatment clonality was elevated relative to age-matched healthy donors and paralleled circulating CD8+ T-cell counts. Public clonotypes were rare and shrank or held steady on treatment. Clonality rose at ibrutinib response, held steady in sustained remission, and fell toward baseline at progression.

Details on this clone: Antigen unknown.

Repertoires were generated with immunoSEQ multiplex PCR, while TCRdb's copy carries only in-frame clones and drops some. The table has approximately 210,000 clones, about two thirds seen once. This CDR3 is 14 amino acids long. CDR1 and CDR2 from the germline V gene are SGHRS and YFSETQ. Between the trimmed V and J ends, which lost 0 bases and 5 bases, there was a span of 11 bases. Sequenced here: PBMCs, sampled after 24 months of ibrutinib treatment. The genes are TRBV5-1 and TRBJ1-2; unclear D gene. The source of this sequence is a human donor with chronic lymphocytic leukemia. In DNA form, the CDR3 reads TGCGCCAGCAGCTTGGCCGACGGGGAGTATGGCTACACCTTC. Residues: CASSLADGEYGYTF.